The TCR beta chain described here comes from a study of T cells in women clearing cervical HPV infection. Measured with immunoSEQ multiplex PCR; TCRdb has only the in-frame clones, and not every one. This repertoire includes 15,000 or so clones. Notes on this clone: The read stops 3 residues short of the end of the CDR3; the missing end is completed from the germline J gene.

Trimming cost V 3 bases and J 6 bases; bases outside gene matches: 5. Germline-derived CDR1 and CDR2 are GTSNPN and SVGIG (reference sequence). This CDR3 spans 14 amino acids. Sequencing input: blood buffy coat. The chain is built from TRBV30 and TRBJ2-1, with TRBD2 matching over 10 bases. This sequence originates from a woman aged 18-70 years with a cervical HPV16 infection that either progressed to CIN3+ or cleared (not recorded which). The CDR3 bases that were read are TGTGCCTGGAGCAGATGGACTAGCGGCAATGAG. Its translation: CAWSRWTSGNE. From start to end, the CDR3 is CAWSRWTSGNEQFF.